The 11 T cell receptor beta chains below were found in one sample sequenced in a study of blood T cell repertoires in COVID-19. Data came from immunoSEQ multiplex PCR; TCRdb stores just in-frame clones and leaves some out. The sample carries about 330,000 clones, roughly 90% recorded once. Specimen: PBMCs or T cells enriched from blood (not recorded which). The receptors shown here come from a woman aged 25 to 39 who had recovered from COVID-19.

V gene TRBV5-6 combines with J gene TRBJ2-1; TRBD1 matches 7 bases. The junction had 14 bases not matched to a gene; V was cut back by 4 bases and J by 7 bases. The CDR3 totals 16 residues. CDR1 and CDR2 from the germline V gene are SGHDT and YYEEEE. The CDR3 DNA is TGTGCCAGCAGCCTGCTGGACAGGCTCCTACAAAATGAGCAGTTCTTC. Residues: CASSLLDRLLQNEQFF.

The J gene is TRBJ2-1, the V gene TRBV10-1, with TRBD2 matching 12 bases. Trimming cost V 7 bases and J 5 bases; bases outside gene matches: 3. The CDR3 is made up of 14 amino acids. Germline loops: CDR1 WNHNN, CDR2 SYGVQD (reference sequence). In DNA form, the CDR3 reads TGCGCCAGCATTCTAGCGGGGGGGCACAATGAGCAGTTCTTC. Amino acid sequence: CASILAGGHNEQFF.

The chain combines TRBV14 with TRBJ2-5; 9 bases are a match to TRBD2. The germline CDR1 and CDR2 sequences are SGHDN and FVKESK. The CDR3 is 15 residues long. V was clipped by 4 bases and J by 2 bases; unmatched bases: 5. The CDR3: CASSRNSGGQETQYF. CDR3 DNA: TGTGCCAGCAGCCGGAATAGCGGGGGACAAGAGACCCAGTACTTC.

The V and J genes are TRBV4-3 and TRBJ2-2; TRBD2 matches at 8 bases. The J segment lost 0 bases and the V segment lost 0 bases, leaving 6 bases of the junction unmatched. The germline CDR1 and CDR2 sequences are LGHNA and YSLEER. The CDR3 length is 18 residues. CDR3 sequence reads: CASSQDPLRGANTGELFF. The CDR3 DNA is TGCGCCAGCAGCCAAGATCCCTTGCGGGGGGCGAACACCGGGGAGCTGTTTTTT.

This clone has only one observation. The V and J genes are TRBV7-9 and TRBJ1-1, with 12 bases matching TRBD1. CDR1 is SEHNR and CDR2 is FQNEAQ in the germline V gene (reference sequence). The trim removed 6 bases at V and 2 bases at J, leaving 7 bases unmatched. The CDR3 covers 16 residues. CDR3: CASRDTGTGGNTEAFF. In nucleotides, the CDR3 is TGTGCCAGCAGAGACACCGGGACAGGGGGCAACACTGAAGCTTTCTTT.

The chain employs TRBV25-1 and TRBJ1-5; 7 nucleotides align to TRBD1. The V and J ends lost 4 bases and 7 bases, in that order; junction bases with no gene match: 13. CDR3 length equals 16 residues. Germline CDR1 and CDR2: MGHDK and SYGVNS. This CDR3 reads CASSVGGAGGSQPQHF. In nucleotides, the CDR3 is TGTGCCAGCAGTGTAGGTGGGGCAGGGGGTAGCCAGCCCCAGCATTTT. Using reference TRBV25-1 and TRBJ1-5 for the parts outside the CDR3, the full variable domain is EADIYQTPRYLVIGTGKKITLECSQTMGHDKMYWYQQDPGMELHLIHYSYGVNSTEKGDLSSESTVSRIRTEHFPLTLESARPSHTSQYLCASSVGGAGGSQPQHFGDGTRLSIL.

The genes are TRBV29-1 and TRBJ1-2; no clear D. V lost 4 bases to trimming and J lost 0 bases, with 9 bases between them. Per the germline V gene, CDR1 is SQVTM and CDR2 is ANQGSEA. There are 13 residues in the CDR3. The CDR3 coding sequence is TGCAGCGTTGCTGGTCACACTAACTATGGCTACACCTTC. This codes for CSVAGHTNYGYTF.

The V gene is TRBV27, the J gene TRBJ1-3, with 10 positions matching TRBD1. The CDR3 totals 15 residues. J gave up 3 bases and V 5 bases, and 4 bases lay outside the gene matches. Germline assignment: CDR1 MNHEY and CDR2 SMNVEV (reference sequence). This chain's CDR3 is CASSPGTGVGNTIYF. The CDR3 region has the DNA TGTGCCAGCAGTCCCGGGACAGGGGTTGGAAACACCATATATTTT.

CDR3 sequence reads: CASSSTVGGGDTQYF. The DNA for the CDR3 is TGTGCCAGCAGCTCAACCGTCGGGGGTGGAGATACGCAGTATTTT. The rearrangement joins TRBV7-9 to TRBJ2-3; D might be TRBD2 (6 bases). CDR1 SEHNR and CDR2 FQNEAQ come from the germline V gene (reference sequence). The CDR3 is made up of 15 amino acids. The V end was cut by 4 bases, the J end by 5 bases, with 16 bases between.

This chain connects TRBV5-1 to TRBJ1-6, with D possibly matching TRBD1 (6 bases). Trimming stripped 3 bases from V and 7 bases from J, with 8 bases between. Germline CDR1 is SGHRS and CDR2 is YFSETQ. This CDR3 comprises 13 residues. CDR3 loop: CASSSDRNSPLHF. The CDR3, as DNA: TGCGCCAGCAGCTCGGACAGAAATTCACCCCTCCACTTT. The full variable domain, rest sourced from reference TRBV5-1 and TRBJ1-6, is KAGVTQTPRYLIKTRGQQVTLSCSPISGHRSVSWYQQTPGQGLQFLFEYFSETQRNKGNFPGRFSGRQFSNSRSEMNVSTLELGDSALYLCASSSDRNSPLHFGNGTRLTVT.

The J gene is TRBJ2-5, the V gene TRBV11-2, with D hard to call. The V end was cut by 2 bases, the J end by 5 bases, with 12 bases between. Germline CDR1 is SGHAT and CDR2 is FQNNGV. This CDR3 spans 14 amino acids. The CDR3 DNA follows: TGTGCCAGCAGCTTAAATACCGCCCGGGAGACCCAGTACTTC. Translation gives CASSLNTARETQYF.